This section outlines one T cell receptor (beta chain) sequence together with its context. These data come from a study of blood T cell repertoires in COVID-19. Study overall: The United States, Italy and Spain provided the acute and convalescent COVID-19 samples. Nucleic acid was either cDNA or gDNA, and it came from T cells, B-cell-depleted T cells, or PBMCs.

Seattle's enrolled individuals joined amid active infection and were then monitored longitudinally. V shed 3 bases, J shed 8 bases, and the junction held 11 bases outside the gene matches. This CDR3 region has 16 residues. The germline V gene encodes CDR1 SGDLS and CDR2 YYNGEE. In the authors' workflow: Quantification of nucleated cells was approximated via reference gene primer amplification. Sequencing used immunoSEQ multiplex PCR; TCRdb keeps in-frame clones, though not all of them. The V and J calls and the clone size are those of that table, but D and trimming were determined from the DNA. Among 130,000 to 150,000 clones listed, approximately 85% were seen once.

The receptor was derived from an older woman with COVID-19, enrolled during active disease. V usage is TRBV9 and J usage is TRBJ1-4, with 9 bases identical to TRBD1. Sequenced input: peripheral blood. DNA for the CDR3: TGTGCCAGCAGCGACCCCATTAGGACAGGGGAAGAAAAACTGTTTTTT. Protein: CASSDPIRTGEEKLFF. Full variable domain (rest looked up from reference TRBV9 and TRBJ1-4): DSGVTQTPKHLITATGQRVTLRCSPRSGDLSVYWYQQSLDQGLQFLIQYYNGEERAKGNILERFSAQQFPDLHSELNLSSLELGDSALYFCASSDPIRTGEEKLFFGSGTQLSVL.